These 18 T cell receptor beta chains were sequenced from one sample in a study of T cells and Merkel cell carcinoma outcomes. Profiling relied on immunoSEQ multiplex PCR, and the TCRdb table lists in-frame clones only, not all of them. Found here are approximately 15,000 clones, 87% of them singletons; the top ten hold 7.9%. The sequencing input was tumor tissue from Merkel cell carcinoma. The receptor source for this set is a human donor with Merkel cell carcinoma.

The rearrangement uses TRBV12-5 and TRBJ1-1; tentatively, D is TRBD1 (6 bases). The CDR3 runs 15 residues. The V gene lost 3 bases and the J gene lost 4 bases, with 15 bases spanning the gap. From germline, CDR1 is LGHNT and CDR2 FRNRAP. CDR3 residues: CASGLEGGTVTEAFF. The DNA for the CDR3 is TGTGCTAGTGGTTTAGAGGGGGGGACGGTCACTGAAGCTTTCTTT.

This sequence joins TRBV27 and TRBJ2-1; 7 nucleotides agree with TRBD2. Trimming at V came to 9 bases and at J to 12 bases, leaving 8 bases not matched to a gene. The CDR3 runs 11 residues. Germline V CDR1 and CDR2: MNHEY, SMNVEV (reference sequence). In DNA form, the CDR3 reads TGTGCCAGTCCCGACTCGGGGGGGCAGTTCTTC. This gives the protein CASPDSGGQFF.

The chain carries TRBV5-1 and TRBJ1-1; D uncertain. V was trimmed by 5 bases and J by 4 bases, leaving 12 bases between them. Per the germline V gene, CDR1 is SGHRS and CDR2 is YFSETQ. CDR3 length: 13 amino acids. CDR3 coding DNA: TGCGCCAGCAGGTTTACCGAAGGCACTGAAGCTTTCTTT. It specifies CASRFTEGTEAFF.

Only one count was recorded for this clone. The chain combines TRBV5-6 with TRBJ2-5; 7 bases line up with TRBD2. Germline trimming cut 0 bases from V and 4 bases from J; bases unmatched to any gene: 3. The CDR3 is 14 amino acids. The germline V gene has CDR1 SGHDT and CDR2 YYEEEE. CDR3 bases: TGTGCCAGCAGCTTGGTATCTAGCGGAGAGACCCAGTACTTC. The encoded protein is CASSLVSSGETQYF.

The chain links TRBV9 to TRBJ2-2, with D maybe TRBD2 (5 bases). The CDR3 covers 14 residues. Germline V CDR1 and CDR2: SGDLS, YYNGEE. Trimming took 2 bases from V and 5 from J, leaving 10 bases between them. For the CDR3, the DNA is TGTGCCAGCAGCGTGAGGGTTCGGACCGGGGAGCTGTTTTTT. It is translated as CASSVRVRTGELFF.

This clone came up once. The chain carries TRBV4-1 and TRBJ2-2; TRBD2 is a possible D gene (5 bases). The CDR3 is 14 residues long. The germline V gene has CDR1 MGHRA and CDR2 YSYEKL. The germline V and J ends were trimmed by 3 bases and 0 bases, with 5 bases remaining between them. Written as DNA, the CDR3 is TGCGCCAGCAGCCAGGGAGCGAACACCGGGGAGCTGTTTTTT. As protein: CASSQGANTGELFF.

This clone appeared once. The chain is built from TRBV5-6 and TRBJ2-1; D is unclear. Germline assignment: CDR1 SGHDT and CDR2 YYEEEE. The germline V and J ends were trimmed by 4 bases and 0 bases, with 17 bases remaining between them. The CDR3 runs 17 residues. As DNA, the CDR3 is TGTGCCAGCAGCCATAGACCCAATGGTATCTCCTACAATGAGCAGTTCTTC. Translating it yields CASSHRPNGISYNEQFF.

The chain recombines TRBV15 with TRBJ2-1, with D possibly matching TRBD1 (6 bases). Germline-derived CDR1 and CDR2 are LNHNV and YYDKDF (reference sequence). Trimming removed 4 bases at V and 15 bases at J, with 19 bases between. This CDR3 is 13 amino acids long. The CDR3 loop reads CATSTQGSNRWFF. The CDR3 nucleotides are TGTGCCACCAGCACACAGGGATCTAACCGGTGGTTCTTC.

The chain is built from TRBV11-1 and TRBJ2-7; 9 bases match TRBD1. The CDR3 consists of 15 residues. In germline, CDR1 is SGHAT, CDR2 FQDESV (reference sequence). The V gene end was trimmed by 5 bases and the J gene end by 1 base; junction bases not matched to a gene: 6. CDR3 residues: CASSPRDRDSYEQYF. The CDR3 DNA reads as TGTGCCAGCAGCCCCCGGGACAGGGATTCCTACGAGCAGTACTTC.

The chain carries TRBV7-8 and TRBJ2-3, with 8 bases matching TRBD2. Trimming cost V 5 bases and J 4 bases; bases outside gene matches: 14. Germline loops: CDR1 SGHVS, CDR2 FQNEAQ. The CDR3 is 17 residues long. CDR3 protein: CASSAIPGLVVPDTQYF. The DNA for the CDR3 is TGTGCCAGCAGCGCGATCCCGGGACTAGTCGTCCCAGATACGCAGTATTTT.

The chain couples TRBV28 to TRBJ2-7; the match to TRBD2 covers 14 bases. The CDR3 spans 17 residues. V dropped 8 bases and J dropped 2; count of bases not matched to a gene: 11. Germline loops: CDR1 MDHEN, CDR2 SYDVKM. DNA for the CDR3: TGTGCCAGCGACGGGACTAGCGGGAGCGGGCCTACCTACGAGCAGTACTTC. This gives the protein CASDGTSGSGPTYEQYF.

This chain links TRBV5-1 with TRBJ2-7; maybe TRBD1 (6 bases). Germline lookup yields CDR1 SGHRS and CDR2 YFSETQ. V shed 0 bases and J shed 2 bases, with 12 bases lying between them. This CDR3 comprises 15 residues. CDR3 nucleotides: TGCGCCAGCAGCTTGGCCGGGACAAATGCCTACGAGCAGTACTTC. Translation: CASSLAGTNAYEQYF.

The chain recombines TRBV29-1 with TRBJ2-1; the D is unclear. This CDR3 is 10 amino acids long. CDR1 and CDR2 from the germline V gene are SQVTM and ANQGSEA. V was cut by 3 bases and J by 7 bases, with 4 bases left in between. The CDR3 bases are TGCAGCGTTGAGGAGAATGAGCAGTTCTTC. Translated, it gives CSVEENEQFF.

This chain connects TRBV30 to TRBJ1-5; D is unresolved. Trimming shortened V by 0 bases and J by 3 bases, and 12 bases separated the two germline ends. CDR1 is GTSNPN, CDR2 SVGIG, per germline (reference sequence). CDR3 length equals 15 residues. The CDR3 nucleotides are TGTGCCTGGAGTGTATCAGCCGGGAACAATCAGCCCCAGCATTTT. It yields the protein CAWSVSAGNNQPQHF.

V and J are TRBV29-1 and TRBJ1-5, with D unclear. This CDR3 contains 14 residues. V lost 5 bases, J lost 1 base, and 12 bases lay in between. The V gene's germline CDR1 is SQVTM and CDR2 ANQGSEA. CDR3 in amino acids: CSVLTGDSNQPQHF. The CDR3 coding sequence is TGCAGCGTTCTCACCGGAGACAGCAATCAGCCCCAGCATTTT.

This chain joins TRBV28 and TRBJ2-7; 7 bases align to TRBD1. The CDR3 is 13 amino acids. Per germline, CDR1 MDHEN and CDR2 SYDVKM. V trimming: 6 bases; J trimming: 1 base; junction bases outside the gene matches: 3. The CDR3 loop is CASSPTGSYEQYF. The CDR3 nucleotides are TGTGCCAGCAGCCCGACAGGGTCCTACGAGCAGTACTTC.

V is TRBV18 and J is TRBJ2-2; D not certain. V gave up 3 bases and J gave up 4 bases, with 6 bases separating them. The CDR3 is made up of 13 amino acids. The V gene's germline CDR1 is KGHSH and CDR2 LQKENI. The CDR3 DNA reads TGTGCCAGCTCACCGGCGATCACCGGGGAGCTGTTTTTT. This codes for CASSPAITGELFF.

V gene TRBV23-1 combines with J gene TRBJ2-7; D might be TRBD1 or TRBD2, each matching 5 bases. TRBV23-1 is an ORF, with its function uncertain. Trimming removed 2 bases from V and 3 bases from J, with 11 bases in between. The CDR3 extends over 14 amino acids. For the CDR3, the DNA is TGCGCCAGCAGTCAAGGGGCACGGGACTACGAGCAGTACTTC. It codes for CASSQGARDYEQYF.